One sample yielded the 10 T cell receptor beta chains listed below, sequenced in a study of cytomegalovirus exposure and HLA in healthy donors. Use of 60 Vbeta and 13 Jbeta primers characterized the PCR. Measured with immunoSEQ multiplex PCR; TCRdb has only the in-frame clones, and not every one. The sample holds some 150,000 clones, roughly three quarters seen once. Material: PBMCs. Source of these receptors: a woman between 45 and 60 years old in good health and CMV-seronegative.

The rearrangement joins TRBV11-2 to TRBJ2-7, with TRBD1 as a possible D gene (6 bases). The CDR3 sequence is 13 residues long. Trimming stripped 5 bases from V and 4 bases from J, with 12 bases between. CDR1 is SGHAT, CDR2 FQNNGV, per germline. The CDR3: CASSPGQRYEQYF. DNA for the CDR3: TGTGCCAGCAGCCCGGGACAAAGATACGAGCAGTACTTC.

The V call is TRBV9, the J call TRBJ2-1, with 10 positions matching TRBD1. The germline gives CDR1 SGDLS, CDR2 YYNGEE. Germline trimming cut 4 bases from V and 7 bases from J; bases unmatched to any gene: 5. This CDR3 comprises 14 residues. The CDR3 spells CASSPRTGGNEQFF. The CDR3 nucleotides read TGTGCCAGCAGCCCAAGGACAGGGGGTAATGAGCAGTTCTTC.

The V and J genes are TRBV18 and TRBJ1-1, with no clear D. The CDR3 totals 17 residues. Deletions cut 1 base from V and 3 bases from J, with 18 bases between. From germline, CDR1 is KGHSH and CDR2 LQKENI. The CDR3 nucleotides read TGTGCCAGCTCACCACAGCGTCTACAAACCGGAGACACTGAAGCTTTCTTT. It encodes CASSPQRLQTGDTEAFF.

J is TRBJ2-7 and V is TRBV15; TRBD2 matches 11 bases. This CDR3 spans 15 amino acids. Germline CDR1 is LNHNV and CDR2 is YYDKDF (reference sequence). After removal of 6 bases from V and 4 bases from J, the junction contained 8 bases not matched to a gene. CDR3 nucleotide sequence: TGTGCCACCAGTTCTAGCGGGGGGCTGGGGTACGAGCAGTACTTC. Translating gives CATSSSGGLGYEQYF.

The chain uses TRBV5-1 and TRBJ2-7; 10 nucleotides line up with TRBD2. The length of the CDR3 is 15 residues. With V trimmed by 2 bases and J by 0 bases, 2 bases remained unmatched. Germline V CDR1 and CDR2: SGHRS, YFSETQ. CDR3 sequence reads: CASSLERGGSYEQYF. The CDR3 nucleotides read TGCGCCAGCAGCTTAGAGCGGGGGGGCTCCTACGAGCAGTACTTC. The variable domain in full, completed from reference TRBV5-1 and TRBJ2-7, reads KAGVTQTPRYLIKTRGQQVTLSCSPISGHRSVSWYQQTPGQGLQFLFEYFSETQRNKGNFPGRFSGRQFSNSRSEMNVSTLELGDSALYLCASSLERGGSYEQYFGPGTRLTVT.

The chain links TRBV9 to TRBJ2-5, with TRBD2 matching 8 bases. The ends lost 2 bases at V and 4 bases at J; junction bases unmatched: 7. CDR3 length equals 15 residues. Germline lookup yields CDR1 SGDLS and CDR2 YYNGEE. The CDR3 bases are TGTGCCAGCAGCGTCGCGGGGGGCGAACGAGAGACCCAGTACTTC. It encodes CASSVAGGERETQYF.

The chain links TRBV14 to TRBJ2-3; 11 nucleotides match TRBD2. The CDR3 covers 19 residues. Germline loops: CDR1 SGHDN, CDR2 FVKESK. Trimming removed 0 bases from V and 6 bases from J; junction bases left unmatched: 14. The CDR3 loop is CASSQDPRQTSGAWDTQYF. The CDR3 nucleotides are TGTGCCAGCAGCCAAGACCCCCGCCAGACTAGCGGGGCTTGGGATACGCAGTATTTT.

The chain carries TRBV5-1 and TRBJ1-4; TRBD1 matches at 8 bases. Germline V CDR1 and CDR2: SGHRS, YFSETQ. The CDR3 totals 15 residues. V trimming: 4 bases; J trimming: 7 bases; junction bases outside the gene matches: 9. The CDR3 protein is CASSQTTGGSEKLFF. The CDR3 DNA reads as TGCGCCAGCAGCCAGACCACAGGGGGGAGTGAAAAACTGTTTTTT.

DNA for the CDR3: TGCAGCGTTGTACGGCTAGCGGGCTACAATGAGCAGTTCTTC. Translation: CSVVRLAGYNEQFF. The chain links TRBV29-1 to TRBJ2-1; 8 nucleotides line up with TRBD2. V was clipped by 4 bases and J by 3 bases; unmatched bases: 5. Germline V CDR1 and CDR2: SQVTM, ANQGSEA. This CDR3 comprises 14 residues.

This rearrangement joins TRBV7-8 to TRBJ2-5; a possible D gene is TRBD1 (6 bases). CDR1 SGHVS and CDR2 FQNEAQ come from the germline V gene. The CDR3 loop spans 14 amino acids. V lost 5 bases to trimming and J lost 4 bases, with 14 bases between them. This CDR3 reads CASSRWTVGETQYF. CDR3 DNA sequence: TGTGCCAGCAGCAGATGGACAGTGGGAGAGACCCAGTACTTC.